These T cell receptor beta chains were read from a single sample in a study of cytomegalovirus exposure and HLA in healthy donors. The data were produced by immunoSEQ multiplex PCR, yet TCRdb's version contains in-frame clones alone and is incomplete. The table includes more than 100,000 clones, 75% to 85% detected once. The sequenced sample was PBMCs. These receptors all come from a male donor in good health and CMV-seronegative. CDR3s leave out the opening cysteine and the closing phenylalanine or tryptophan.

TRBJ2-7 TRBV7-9 ASSLPGTSGDSYEQY
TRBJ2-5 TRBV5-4 ASRLGGGDQETQY
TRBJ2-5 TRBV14 ASSHLFGEGQETQY
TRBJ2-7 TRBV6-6 ASSYHGQADTY
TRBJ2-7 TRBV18 ASSPRDSLYEQY
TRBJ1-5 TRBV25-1 ASSVQYSNQPQH
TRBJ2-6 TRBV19 ASSRTGGAGANVLT
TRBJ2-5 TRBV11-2 ASSLNRQETQY
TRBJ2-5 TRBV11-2 ASSAGTGVGTQY
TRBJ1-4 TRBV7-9 SSSWGQVRGNEKLF
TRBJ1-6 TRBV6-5 ASSYSQVFDSPLH
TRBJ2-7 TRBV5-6 ASSLEVAHEQY
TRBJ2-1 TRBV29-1 SVSTSGAYNEQF
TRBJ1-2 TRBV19 ASSMGGFVDGYT
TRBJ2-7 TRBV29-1 SAASGTGVREQY
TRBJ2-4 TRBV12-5 ASGLVGTGLAKNIQY
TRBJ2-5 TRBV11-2 ASSSRTGGLQETQY
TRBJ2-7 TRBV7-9 ASSHYRAGEQY
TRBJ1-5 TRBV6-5 ASSYYRGPNQPQH
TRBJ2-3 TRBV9 ASSANTDTQY
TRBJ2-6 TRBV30 AWSVLGRTSLT